Each of the 19 T cell receptor beta chains below was sequenced from the same sample in a study of control samples from healthy donors and cancer patients. Assay: immunoSEQ multiplex PCR; the TCRdb copy retains only in-frame clones and omits some. Here the sample spans some 30,000 clones, about 85% being singletons. Material: formalin-fixed, paraffin-embedded tissue. The receptors come from a female donor with melanoma.

This chain connects TRBV11-2 to TRBJ2-5, with D perhaps TRBD1 (5 bases). The germline V gene has CDR1 SGHAT and CDR2 FQNNGV. V dropped 1 base and J dropped 5 bases, with 8 bases sitting between them. The CDR3 is 13 residues long. The CDR3 protein is CASSLVPGETQYF. DNA of the CDR3: TGTGCCAGCAGCTTAGTACCAGGGGAGACCCAGTACTTC.

The chain links TRBV14 to TRBJ1-1; 9 bases agree with TRBD1. V shed 6 bases and J 4 bases; nucleotides not matched to a gene: 9. This CDR3 has 15 residues. CDR1 SGHDN and CDR2 FVKESK come from the germline V gene. The CDR3 loop reads CASRAQGALITEAFF. CDR3 bases: TGTGCCAGCAGGGCACAGGGGGCCTTGATCACTGAAGCTTTCTTT.

The chain joins TRBV13 to TRBJ2-1; 9 nucleotides line up with TRBD2. The CDR3 contains 14 residues. The J segment lost 8 bases and the V segment lost 3 bases, leaving 5 bases of the junction unmatched. Germline V gene lookup returns CDR1 PRHDT and CDR2 FYEKMQ (reference sequence). The DNA of the CDR3 is TGTGCCAGCAGCTTGCGGGAGGGCGGGGATGAGCAGTTCTTC. This codes for CASSLREGGDEQFF.

The chain employs TRBV5-5 and TRBJ1-1; no firm D call. V lost 0 bases, J lost 1 base, and 7 bases lay in between. Germline values: CDR1 SGHKS, CDR2 YYEKEE (reference sequence). The CDR3 has 14 amino acids. The CDR3, as DNA: TGTGCCAGCAGCTTGGAACAGAGGAACACTGAAGCTTTCTTT. Protein sequence: CASSLEQRNTEAFF.

About this clone itself: This may be a read error, as it is one base from a much larger clone. V usage is TRBV7-6 and J usage is TRBJ2-2; 11 positions match TRBD2. This CDR3 is 17 amino acids long. Per the germline V gene, CDR1 is SGHVS and CDR2 is FNYEAQ. The CDR3 DNA reads as TGTACCAGCAGCTCTCGACTAGCGGGACATAACACCGGGGAGCTGTTTTTT. As protein: CTSSSRLAGHNTGELFF. The full variable domain, rest sourced from reference TRBV7-6 and TRBJ2-2, is GAGVSQSPRYKVTKRGQDVALRCDPISGHVSLYWYRQALGQGPEFLTYFNYEAQQDKSGLPNDRFSAERPEGSISTLTIQRTEQRDSAMYRCTSSSRLAGHNTGELFFGEGSRLTVL.

This chain links TRBV6-4 with TRBJ2-4; TRBD1 might be the D (6 bases). Germline CDR1 MRHNA, CDR2 SNTAGT. This CDR3 has 15 amino acids. V lost 3 bases and J lost 7, with 16 bases in between. CDR3 nucleotides: TGTGCCAGCAGTGAGTTTCCAGGGGTCGCGAACATTCAGTACTTC. This codes for CASSEFPGVANIQYF.

V usage is TRBV5-1 and J usage is TRBJ2-5, with unresolved D. Trimming cost V 4 bases and J 3 bases, with 4 bases left between them. CDR1 and CDR2 from the germline V gene are SGHRS and YFSETQ. This CDR3 comprises 11 residues. This chain's CDR3 is CASSREETQYF. In DNA, the CDR3 is TGCGCCAGCAGCCGGGAAGAGACCCAGTACTTC. The variable domain in full, with the rest retrieved from reference TRBV5-1 and TRBJ2-5, is KAGVTQTPRYLIKTRGQQVTLSCSPISGHRSVSWYQQTPGQGLQFLFEYFSETQRNKGNFPGRFSGRQFSNSRSEMNVSTLELGDSALYLCASSREETQYFGPGTRLLVL.

The chain recombines TRBV5-1 with TRBJ2-2, with TRBD1 as a possible D gene (5 bases). Trimming removed 4 bases at V and 6 bases at J, with 16 bases between. Per germline, CDR1 SGHRS and CDR2 YFSETQ. CDR3 length: 15 residues. Here the CDR3 DNA reads TGCGCCAGCAGCCCCTACCAGGGCGTCCCCGGGGAGCTGTTTTTT. It codes for CASSPYQGVPGELFF.

This clone was seen just once. The chain combines TRBV7-9 with TRBJ2-2; 11 nucleotides line up with TRBD2. The ends lost 5 bases at V and 4 bases at J; junction bases unmatched: 3. Germline loops: CDR1 SEHNR, CDR2 FQNEAQ (reference sequence). This CDR3 is built from 15 residues. This chain's CDR3 is CASSRGLAGTGELFF. The CDR3 DNA reads TGTGCCAGCAGCCGAGGACTAGCGGGCACCGGGGAGCTGTTTTTT.

This clone was counted a single time. V gene TRBV7-3 combines with J gene TRBJ2-1; the D gene could be TRBD1 or TRBD2 (5 bases each). The CDR3 is made up of 15 amino acids. CDR1 is SGHTA, CDR2 FQGTGA, per germline. Between the trimmed V and J ends, which lost 2 bases and 5 bases, there was a span of 13 bases. The CDR3 DNA sequence: TGTGCCAGCAGCTTAGGAGCTGGGACCCACAATGAGCAGTTCTTC. It yields the protein CASSLGAGTHNEQFF.

The rearrangement links TRBV7-9 to TRBJ2-7; TRBD2 matches 8 bases. The assigned J gene may be wrong: the sequence end matches TRBJ2-1 better. Germline lookup yields CDR1 SEHNR and CDR2 FQNEAQ (reference sequence). CDR3 length: 13 amino acids. The CDR3 loop reads CASSPKLAGEQFF. CDR3 DNA sequence: TGTGCCAGCAGCCCGAAGCTAGCGGGTGAGCAGTTCTTC.

Note on this clone: One junction end does not reproduce the germline sequence, and a read error may be involved. This chain links TRBV19 with TRBJ1-5, with D tentatively TRBD1 (5 bases). CDR1 LNHDA and CDR2 SQIVND come from the germline V gene (reference sequence). This CDR3 is built from 13 residues. The CDR3 bases are TGTGTCAGTAGAATAGTTAATGGGGGGCCCCAGCATTTT. Translating it yields CVSRIVNGGPQHF.

The genes are TRBV5-1 and TRBJ2-5; 9 nucleotides agree with TRBD2. Germline CDR1 reads SGHRS; CDR2 reads YFSETQ. The CDR3 is made up of 15 amino acids. Trimming removed 3 bases from V and 0 bases from J; junction bases left unmatched: 3. The DNA of the CDR3 is TGCGCCAGCAGCTCACAGCGGGAGGACCAAGAGACCCAGTACTTC. It encodes CASSSQREDQETQYF.

The V call is TRBV7-2, the J call TRBJ1-3, with a tentative D call TRBD1 (6 bases). The ends were cut back, 5 bases at V and 2 bases at J, with 13 bases in the middle. Germline V gene sequence: CDR1 SGHTA, CDR2 FQGNSA. This CDR3 spans 15 amino acids. CDR3 DNA sequence: TGTGCCAGCAGCCCCCGGAGACAGGCTGGAAACACCATATATTTT. Translation gives CASSPRRQAGNTIYF.

The chain is built from TRBV5-1 and TRBJ2-5; no firm D call. V lost 0 bases and J 1 base, leaving 13 bases between the germline ends. The length of the CDR3 is 16 residues. The germline V gene has CDR1 SGHRS and CDR2 YFSETQ. The DNA for the CDR3 is TGCGCCAGCAGCTTGGGAAGTGGGGTAAGCCAAGAGACCCAGTACTTC. This sequence encodes CASSLGSGVSQETQYF.

CDR3 DNA sequence: TGTGCCAGCAGCTTAGCGTTAGCGGGAGCCTACGAGCAGTACTTC. Protein product: CASSLALAGAYEQYF. V usage is TRBV7-9 and J usage is TRBJ2-7; 9 bases are a match to TRBD2. V was clipped by 0 bases and J by 2 bases; unmatched bases: 2. The CDR3 has 15 amino acids. In germline, CDR1 is SEHNR, CDR2 FQNEAQ (reference sequence).

This sequence joins TRBV2 and TRBJ1-2; no clear D. Germline V lookup: CDR1 SNHLY, CDR2 FYNNEI. CDR3 length: 11 residues. Trimming took off 5 bases at V and 7 bases at J, with 8 bases between the two ends. CDR3 DNA: TGTGCCAGCAGTCAAACGGGTGGCTACACCTTC. Translation: CASSQTGGYTF.

DNA for the CDR3: TGTGCCAGCAGTGTACAGGGTGAGAATTCACCCCTCCACTTT. It encodes CASSVQGENSPLHF. The chain links TRBV9 to TRBJ1-6, with a tentative D call TRBD1 (6 bases). V dropped 5 bases and J dropped 7 bases, with 13 bases sitting between them. The CDR3 runs 14 residues. CDR1 and CDR2 from the germline V gene are SGDLS and YYNGEE.

The V call is TRBV27, the J call TRBJ2-7, with 9 nucleotides matching TRBD1. The germline V gene has CDR1 MNHEY and CDR2 SMNVEV (reference sequence). V trimming: 2 bases; J trimming: 1 base; junction bases outside the gene matches: 3. This CDR3 is built from 15 residues. CDR3 loop: CASSLGGTGSYEQYF. CDR3 in DNA: TGTGCCAGCAGTTTAGGAGGGACAGGGTCCTACGAGCAGTACTTC.